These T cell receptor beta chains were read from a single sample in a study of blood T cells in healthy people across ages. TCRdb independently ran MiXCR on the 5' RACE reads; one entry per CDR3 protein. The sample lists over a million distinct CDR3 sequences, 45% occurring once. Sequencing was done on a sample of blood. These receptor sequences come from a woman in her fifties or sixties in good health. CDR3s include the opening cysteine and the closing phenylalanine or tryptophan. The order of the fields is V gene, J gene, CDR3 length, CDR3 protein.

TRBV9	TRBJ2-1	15	CASSNNDWSYNEQFF
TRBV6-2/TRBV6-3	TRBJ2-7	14	CASSPLAGGDEQYF
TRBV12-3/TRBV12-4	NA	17	CASSLNVGTGSPYEQYF
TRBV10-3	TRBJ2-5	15	CAISETSGGQETQYF
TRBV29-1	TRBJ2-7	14	CSAYLTGPWDEQYF
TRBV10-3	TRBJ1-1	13	CAIRDIGVNEAFF
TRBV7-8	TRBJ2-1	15	CASSYGTGTNNERFF
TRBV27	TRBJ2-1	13	CASSSGQYNEQFF
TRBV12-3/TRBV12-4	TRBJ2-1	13	CASSRPGYKEQFF
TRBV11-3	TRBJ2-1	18	CASSPQFKGAGAPNEQFF
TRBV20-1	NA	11	CSALFRGEQYF
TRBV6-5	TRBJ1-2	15	CASSYEGTGTYGYTF
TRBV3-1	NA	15	CASSHRLAGDETQYF
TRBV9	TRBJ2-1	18	CASSEGLAGAGGYNEQFF
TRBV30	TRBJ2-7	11	CASHWGREQYF
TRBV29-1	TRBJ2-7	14	CSVEDPRGVDEQYF
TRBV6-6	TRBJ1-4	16	CASSYSSAGLSEKLFF
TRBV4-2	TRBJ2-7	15	CAGSQGGTPTYEQYF
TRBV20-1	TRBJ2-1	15	CSARDRDRTRNEQFF
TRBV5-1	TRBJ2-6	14	CASHPSSGANVLTF
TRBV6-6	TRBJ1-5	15	CASSYPGTENQPQHF
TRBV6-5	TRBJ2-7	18	CASSYSSGRGLLSYEQYF
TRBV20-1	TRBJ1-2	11	CSAWISIGYTF
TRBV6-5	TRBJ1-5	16	CASRSSRWGNNQPQHF
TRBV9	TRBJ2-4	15	CASSVKGGEIGIQYF
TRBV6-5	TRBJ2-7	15	CASKKASGGIYEQYF
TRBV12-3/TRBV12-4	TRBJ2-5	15	CVSSKIAGIKETQYF
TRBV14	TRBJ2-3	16	CASSQVSGSSTDTQYF
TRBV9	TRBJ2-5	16	CASSVGLAAYQETQYF
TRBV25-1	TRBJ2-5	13	CAGSGRFQETQYF
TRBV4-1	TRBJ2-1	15	CASSRDVYSYNEQFF
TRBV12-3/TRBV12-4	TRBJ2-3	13	CASSLFHGDTQYF
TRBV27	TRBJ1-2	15	CASSWSEQGWGGYTF
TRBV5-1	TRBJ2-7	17	CASSLTPAGEFPYEQYF
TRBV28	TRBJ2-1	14	CASSFETGDNEQFF
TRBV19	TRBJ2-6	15	CASSDGGPGANVLTF
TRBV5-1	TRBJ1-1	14	CASSRQVGGTEAFF
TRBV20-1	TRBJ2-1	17	CSARGGTSGSSYNEQFF
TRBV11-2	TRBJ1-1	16	CASSLTRTESNTEAFF
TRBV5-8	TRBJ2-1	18	CASSLNGVGGGVNNEQFF
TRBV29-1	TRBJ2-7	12	CSVGQYSYEQYF
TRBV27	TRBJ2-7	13	CASRVDFSYEQYF
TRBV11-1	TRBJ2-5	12	CASKSGLKTQYF
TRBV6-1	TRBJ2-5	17	CASSEMGLAGWEETQYF
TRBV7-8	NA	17	CASSASTGGEGKNIQYF
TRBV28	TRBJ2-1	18	CASSLSGGNSFRWTEQFF
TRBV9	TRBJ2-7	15	CASSPTGTGFYEQYF
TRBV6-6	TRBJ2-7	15	CASSYSFGTGYEQYF
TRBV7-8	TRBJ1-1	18	CASSLWVGAALMNTEAFF